Listed below are T cell receptor beta chains from one sample, sequenced in a study of blood T cell repertoires in COVID-19. Data came from immunoSEQ multiplex PCR; TCRdb stores just in-frame clones and leaves some out. This sample carries 250,000 to 300,000 clones, 89% of them seen once, and the ten largest clones take roughly 1.8%. Specimen: PBMCs or T cells enriched from blood (not recorded which). These receptors were collected from an older woman who had recovered from COVID-19. Both conserved end residues are part of each CDR3. Fields, in order: D gene, clone size, J gene, V gene, CDR3 protein, CDR3 DNA. A D gene is named only where the DNA matches it firmly. Not every row has a clone size; where given, it reads once, few, many or a size class.

TRBD2	-	TRBJ2-7	TRBV30	CAWVVAGGREQYF	TGTGCCTGGGTGGTTGCGGGGGGGAGAGAGCAGTACTTC
-	few	TRBJ1-3	TRBV11-3	CASSYTAGVRKTIYF	TGTGCCAGCAGCTATACTGCAGGCGTCAGGAAGACCATATATTTT
TRBD2	once	TRBJ2-1	TRBV19	CASSISSGSLGEQFF	TGTGCCAGCTCAATCTCTAGCGGGAGTCTTGGTGAGCAGTTCTTC
-	-	TRBJ2-5	TRBV30	CAWSAGGPQETQYF	TGTGCCTGGAGTGCCGGGGGACCTCAAGAGACCCAGTACTTC
TRBD2	-	TRBJ2-1	TRBV5-6	CASSGGLAGDNEQFF	TGTGCCAGCAGCGGAGGACTAGCGGGAGATAATGAGCAGTTCTTC
TRBD2	-	TRBJ2-1	TRBV7-2	CASSLARGGEQFF	TGTGCCAGCAGCTTAGCGCGGGGGGGGGAGCAGTTCTTC
-	-	TRBJ1-5	TRBV28	CASSITEQVPLNQPQHF	TGTGCCAGCAGTATAACCGAACAGGTACCTCTCAATCAGCCCCAGCATTTT
-	few	TRBJ1-2	TRBV28	CASSPSRDYGYTF	TGTGCCAGCAGTCCGTCCAGGGACTATGGCTACACCTTC
-	-	TRBJ1-1	TRBV4-2	CASSQEVWAGNTEAFF	TGTGCCAGCAGCCAAGAGGTCTGGGCCGGGAACACTGAAGCTTTCTTT
TRBD1	-	TRBJ2-7	TRBV4-1	CASSQSWTGTYEQYF	TGCGCCAGCAGCCAATCCTGGACAGGGACCTACGAGCAGTACTTC
TRBD1	-	TRBJ1-4	TRBV29-1	CSVRPTGGNEKLFF	TGCAGCGTTCGACCGACAGGGGGAAATGAAAAACTGTTTTTT
-	-	TRBJ2-7	TRBV5-1	CASSRQPPTGEQYF	TGCGCCAGCAGCAGACAACCACCTACGGGGGAGCAGTACTTC
-	-	TRBJ1-1	TRBV6-1	CASSEVGPEAFF	TGTGCCAGCAGTGAGGTCGGTCCTGAAGCTTTCTTT
-	-	TRBJ2-3	TRBV4-2	CASSRGDGTDTQYF	TGTGCCAGCAGTCGCGGGGACGGCACAGATACGCAGTATTTT
-	-	TRBJ2-1	TRBV30	CAWARLWAGYNEQFF	TGTGCCTGGGCCCGACTTTGGGCGGGTTACAATGAGCAGTTCTTC
-	-	TRBJ1-2	TRBV21-1	CASSGQGACDYGYTF	TGTGCCAGCAGCGGACAGGGGGCTTGTGACTATGGCTACACCTTC
-	-	TRBJ1-1	TRBV9	CASSVGALMNTEAFF	TGTGCCAGCAGCGTAGGGGCACTGATGAACACTGAAGCTTTCTTT
TRBD2	-	TRBJ2-7	TRBV5-6	CASSSPTSEPYEQYF	TGTGCCAGCAGCTCCCCGACTAGCGAACCCTACGAGCAGTACTTC
TRBD1	-	TRBJ1-3	TRBV5-1	CASSLQGQGAPGNTIYF	TGCGCCAGCAGCTTGCAGGGACAGGGGGCGCCTGGAAACACCATATATTTT
TRBD1	-	TRBJ2-5	TRBV2	CASRADRALEEETQYF	TGTGCCAGCAGGGCGGACAGGGCACTCGAGGAGGAGACCCAGTACTTC
-	-	TRBJ1-1	TRBV2	CASNIGVVGTEAFF	TGTGCCAGCAACATAGGGGTTGTAGGGACTGAAGCTTTCTTT
-	-	TRBJ2-7	TRBV7-9	CASSDRRGKGYEQYF	TGTGCCAGCAGCGACCGGAGGGGTAAAGGCTACGAGCAGTACTTC
TRBD1	-	TRBJ1-5	TRBV30	CAWNQGQGPNQPQHF	TGTGCCTGGAATCAGGGACAGGGCCCGAATCAGCCCCAGCATTTT
-	-	TRBJ2-3	TRBV5-4	CASSLGKLGETDTQYF	TGTGCCAGCAGCTTGGGGAAACTAGGAGAAACAGATACGCAGTATTTT
-	-	TRBJ1-4	TRBV5-1	CASSIQGITNEKLFF	TGCGCCAGCAGCATCCAGGGGATAACTAATGAAAAACTGTTTTTT
TRBD2	-	TRBJ2-1	TRBV7-2	CASSLARGGYNEQFF	TGTGCCAGCAGCTTAGCGCGGGGGGGGTACAATGAGCAGTTCTTC
-	-	TRBJ2-5	TRBV6-5	CASGAQAAETQYF	TGTGCCAGCGGGGCCCAAGCAGCCGAGACCCAGTACTTC
TRBD1	-	TRBJ2-7	TRBV19	CASSEGQGYEQYF	TGTGCCAGTTCTGAGGGACAGGGTTACGAGCAGTACTTC
-	-	TRBJ1-5	TRBV11-2	CASSLAHSNQPQHF	TGTGCCAGCAGCTTGGCACATAGCAATCAGCCCCAGCATTTT
TRBD1	-	TRBJ1-2	TRBV10-1	CASSEGQGDGYGYTF	TGCGCCAGCAGTGAGGGACAGGGTGACGGCTATGGCTACACCTTC
TRBD2	-	TRBJ2-1	TRBV2	CASRAGGAFNEQFF	TGTGCCAGCAGAGCGGGAGGGGCTTTCAATGAGCAGTTCTTC
-	-	TRBJ2-7	TRBV30	CAWSRDSSGEQYF	TGTGCCTGGAGTCGAGATTCCTCGGGCGAGCAGTACTTC
TRBD2	-	TRBJ2-7	TRBV7-2	CASSRLASGNYEQYF	TGTGCCAGCAGCAGACTAGCTTCGGGGAATTACGAGCAGTACTTC
TRBD1	-	TRBJ1-6	TRBV6-2/TRBV6-3	CASSYVWGQGAGSPLHF	TGTGCCAGCAGTTACGTTTGGGGACAGGGGGCAGGTTCACCCCTCCACTTT
-	few	TRBJ2-7	TRBV5-1	CASSGRSEPLSEQYF	TGCGCCAGCAGCGGCAGGTCCGAACCCCTCTCGGAGCAGTACTTC
TRBD1	once	TRBJ1-6	TRBV25-1	CASKRGGTASNSPLHF	TGTGCCAGCAAGAGAGGGGGGACAGCGAGCAATTCACCCCTCCACTTT
-	-	TRBJ1-2	TRBV14	CASSQDPRSSHGYTF	TGTGCCAGCAGCCAAGACCCCAGATCCTCTCACGGCTACACCTTC
-	-	TRBJ2-7	TRBV5-4	CASSLERSSYEQYF	TGTGCCAGCAGCTTGGAACGGAGCTCCTACGAGCAGTACTTC
-	-	TRBJ1-5	TRBV28	CASSLGRGGQPQHF	TGTGCCAGCAGTTTAGGGAGGGGAGGTCAGCCCCAGCATTTT
-	once	TRBJ2-2	TRBV7-6	CASSLFRDTATGELFF	TGTGCCAGCAGCTTATTCCGGGACACGGCCACCGGGGAGCTGTTTTTT
TRBD2	-	TRBJ2-7	TRBV18	CASSPGEGEQYF	TGTGCCAGCTCACCTGGGGAGGGAGAGCAGTACTTC
-	-	TRBJ2-3	TRBV10-3	CAISDGSLSTDTQYF	TGTGCCATCAGTGACGGTAGCCTTAGCACAGATACGCAGTATTTT
TRBD2	-	TRBJ2-1	TRBV19	CASKQTPGLAVLNEQFF	TGTGCCAGTAAACAAACGCCGGGACTAGCGGTCCTCAATGAGCAGTTCTTC
-	once	TRBJ2-2	TRBV4-2	CASSQDSRVEELFF	TGTGCCAGCAGCCAAGATTCCAGGGTTGAGGAGCTGTTTTTT
-	few	TRBJ1-4	TRBV9	CASSPGGGNEKLFF	TGTGCCAGCAGCCCCGGGGGGGGGAATGAAAAACTGTTTTTT
TRBD2	-	TRBJ2-3	TRBV5-8	CASSAGTSGGAKDTQYF	TGTGCCAGCAGCGCCGGGACTAGCGGGGGGGCTAAAGATACGCAGTATTTT
TRBD2	-	TRBJ2-5	TRBV15	CATSRDGSGGETQYF	TGTGCCACCAGCAGAGATGGATCGGGGGGGGAGACCCAGTACTTC
-	-	TRBJ2-6	TRBV6-5	CASSYSSSGANVLTF	TGTGCCAGCAGTTACTCGAGCTCTGGGGCCAACGTCCTGACTTTC
-	-	TRBJ1-6	TRBV14	CASSLRTKNSPLHF	TGTGCCAGCAGCCTTCGGACAAAGAATTCACCCCTCCACTTT
-	-	TRBJ2-7	TRBV11-3	CASSPGYEQYF	TGTGCCAGCAGCCCGGGCTACGAGCAGTACTTC
TRBD2	-	TRBJ2-7	TRBV7-2	CASSLDSGIAYEQYF	TGTGCCAGCAGCTTAGATAGCGGGATAGCCTACGAGCAGTACTTC
TRBD1	-	TRBJ2-3	TRBV29-1	CSVQKQLGTVLTDTQYF	TGCAGCGTTCAGAAACAATTAGGGACAGTCCTCACAGATACGCAGTATTTT
-	-	TRBJ2-2	TRBV12-3/TRBV12-4	CASSLTGPRELFF	TGTGCCAGCAGTCTCACGGGTCCCCGGGAGCTGTTTTTT
TRBD2	-	TRBJ2-2	TRBV2	CASLSGGANTGELFF	TGTGCCAGCCTAAGCGGGGGCGCGAACACCGGGGAGCTGTTTTTT
TRBD1	once	TRBJ1-6	TRBV19	CASSTSTGSNSPLHF	TGTGCCAGTAGTACCTCGACAGGGAGTAATTCACCCCTCCACTTT
-	-	TRBJ1-4	TRBV30	CTWRGGAANEKLFF	TGTACCTGGAGGGGTGGGGCCGCTAATGAAAAACTGTTTTTT